The T cell receptor beta chain under discussion was sequenced for a study of CXCR3-negative and CXCR3-positive naive CD8 T cells. Overall study findings and caveats: Hydrophobicity of TRB CDR3s was greater in CXCR3-positive naive cells than in CXCR3-negative naive cells.

Concerning this clonotype: Its target is unknown.

This CDR3 has 14 residues. Germline values: CDR1 DFQATT, CDR2 SNEGSKA (reference sequence). UMI-labeled 5' RACE TRB cDNA libraries were prepared from the cells. TCRdb reprocessed the 5' RACE reads, keeping one entry per CDR3 protein, no DNA. The data include roughly 59,000 distinct CDR3 sequences; the top ten clones carry just over 0.7%. J is TRBJ2-1 and V is TRBV20-1; TCRdb returns TRBD1, unconfirmable since there is no DNA. This receptor was obtained from a human donor in good health. Some clones in this sample may be carry-over from other donors' samples. The sample was naive CXCR3+ CD8+ T cells from blood. The subset here: CD45RO-CCR7+CD27+CD95- naive CD8+ T cells expressing CXCR3 (TNR3+). The CDR3 region is CSARPVAGRYEQFF.